The TCR beta chain under discussion was sequenced for a study of blood T cell repertoires in COVID-19. Produced via immunoSEQ multiplex PCR; TCRdb's table is partial and in-frame only. The profile shows a few hundred thousand clones, roughly 89% of them singletons. Per the germline V gene, CDR1 is ENHRY and CDR2 is SYGVKD. J gave up 6 bases and V 2 bases, and 7 bases lay outside the gene matches. The CDR3 has 15 amino acids. The sample taken for sequencing was PBMCs or T cells enriched from blood (not recorded which). The chain joins TRBV10-3 to TRBJ1-2; 9 nucleotides agree with TRBD1. The TCR was taken from a woman in her fifties or sixties who had recovered from COVID-19. The chain's CDR3 is CAISETQGTGNGYTF. The CDR3 DNA is TGTGCCATCAGTGAGACTCAAGGGACAGGGAATGGCTACACCTTC.